The present T cell receptor (beta chain) was sequenced within a study of cytomegalovirus exposure and HLA in healthy donors. A multiplex PCR was run with 60 Vbeta primers and 13 Jbeta primers. The assay was immunoSEQ multiplex PCR, and TCRdb's table has in-frame clones only and misses some. Among roughly 140,000 clones listed, roughly 80% were seen once. Per the germline V gene, CDR1 is SGHNT and CDR2 is YYREEE (reference sequence). V lost 0 bases to trimming and J lost 5 bases, with 12 bases between them. CDR3 length: 14 residues. This clonotype was obtained from a man aged 40-55 years in good health and CMV-seropositive. V and J are TRBV5-4 and TRBJ2-7; tentatively, D is TRBD2 (6 bases). Sequencing input: PBMCs. The CDR3 protein is CASSLAGGNHEQYF. In DNA form, the CDR3 reads TGTGCCAGCAGCTTGGCCGGCGGGAATCACGAGCAGTACTTC. The entire variable domain, with the rest obtained from reference TRBV5-4 and TRBJ2-7, is as follows: ETGVTQSPTHLIKTRGQQVTLRCSSQSGHNTVSWYQQALGQGPQFIFQYYREEENGRGNFPPRFSGLQFPNYSSELNVNALELDDSALYLCASSLAGGNHEQYFGPGTRLTVT.